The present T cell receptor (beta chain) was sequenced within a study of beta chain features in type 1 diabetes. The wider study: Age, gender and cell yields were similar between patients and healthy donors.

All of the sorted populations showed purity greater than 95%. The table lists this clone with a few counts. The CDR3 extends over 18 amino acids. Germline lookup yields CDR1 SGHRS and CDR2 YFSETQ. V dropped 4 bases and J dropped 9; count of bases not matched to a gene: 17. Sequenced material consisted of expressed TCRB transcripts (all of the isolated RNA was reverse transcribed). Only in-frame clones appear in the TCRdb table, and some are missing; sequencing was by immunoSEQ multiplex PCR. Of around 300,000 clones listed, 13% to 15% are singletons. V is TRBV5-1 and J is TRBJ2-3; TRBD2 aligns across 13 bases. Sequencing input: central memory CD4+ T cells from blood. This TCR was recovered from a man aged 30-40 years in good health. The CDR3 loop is CASSISGTSGAELRTQYF. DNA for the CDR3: TGCGCCAGCAGCATTTCCGGGACTAGCGGGGCCGAGTTGAGGACGCAGTATTTT.